This T cell receptor (beta chain) derives from a study of OX40 agonist ivuxolimab in advanced cancers. Germline CDR1 SGHDN, CDR2 FVKESK. With 5 bases clipped from V and 2 bases from J, the junction kept 12 bases outside the gene matches. There are 19 residues in the CDR3. Sequenced by immunoSEQ multiplex PCR; TCRdb stores in-frame clones only, minus some. The sample consists of tens of thousands of clones, 77% of them appearing once. This receptor was taken from an adult with an advanced solid tumor such as melanoma, head and neck, liver or kidney cancer. The sample consisted of CD4+ or CD8+ T cells sorted from blood, taken in a trial of the OX40 agonist ivuxolimab. The chain couples TRBV14 to TRBJ2-6, with TRBD1 matching 10 bases. Written as DNA, the CDR3 is TGTGCCAGCAGCGACCCTCGGGACAGGGGAAAGACTGGGGCCAACGTCCTGACTTTC. Protein sequence: CASSDPRDRGKTGANVLTF.